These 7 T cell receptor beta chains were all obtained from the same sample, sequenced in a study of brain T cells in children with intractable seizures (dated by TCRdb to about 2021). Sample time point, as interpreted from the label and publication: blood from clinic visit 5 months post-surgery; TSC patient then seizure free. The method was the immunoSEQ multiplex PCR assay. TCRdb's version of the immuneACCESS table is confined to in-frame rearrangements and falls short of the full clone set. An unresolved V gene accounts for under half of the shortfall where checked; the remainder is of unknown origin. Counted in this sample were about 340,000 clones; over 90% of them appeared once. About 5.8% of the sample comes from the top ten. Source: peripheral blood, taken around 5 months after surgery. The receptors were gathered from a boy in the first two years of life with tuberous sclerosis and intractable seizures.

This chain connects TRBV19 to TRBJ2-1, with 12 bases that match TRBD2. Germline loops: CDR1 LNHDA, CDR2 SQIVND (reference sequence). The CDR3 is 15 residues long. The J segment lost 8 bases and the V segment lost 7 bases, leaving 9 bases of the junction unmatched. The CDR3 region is CASISTSGRVDEQFF. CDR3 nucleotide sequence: TGTGCCAGTATTTCGACTAGCGGGAGAGTCGATGAGCAGTTCTTC.

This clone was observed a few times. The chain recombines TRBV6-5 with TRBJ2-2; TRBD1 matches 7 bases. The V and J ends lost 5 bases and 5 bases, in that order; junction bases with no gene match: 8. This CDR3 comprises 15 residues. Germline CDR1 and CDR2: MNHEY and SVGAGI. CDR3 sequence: CASSHTGDMTGELFF. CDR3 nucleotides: TGTGCCAGCAGTCACACAGGGGACATGACCGGGGAGCTGTTTTTT.

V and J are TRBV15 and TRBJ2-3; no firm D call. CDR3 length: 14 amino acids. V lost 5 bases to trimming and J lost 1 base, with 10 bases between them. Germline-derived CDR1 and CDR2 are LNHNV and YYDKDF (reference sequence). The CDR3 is CATSLSSGTDTQYF. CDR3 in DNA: TGTGCCACCAGCCTCTCCTCAGGCACAGATACGCAGTATTTT.

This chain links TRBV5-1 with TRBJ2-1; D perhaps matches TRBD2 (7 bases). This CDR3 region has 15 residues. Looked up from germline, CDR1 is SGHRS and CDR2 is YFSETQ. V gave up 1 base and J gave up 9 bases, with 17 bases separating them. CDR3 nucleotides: TGCGCCAGCAGCTTGCAGGGGACTACAATGGGTGAGCAGTTCTTC. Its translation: CASSLQGTTMGEQFF.

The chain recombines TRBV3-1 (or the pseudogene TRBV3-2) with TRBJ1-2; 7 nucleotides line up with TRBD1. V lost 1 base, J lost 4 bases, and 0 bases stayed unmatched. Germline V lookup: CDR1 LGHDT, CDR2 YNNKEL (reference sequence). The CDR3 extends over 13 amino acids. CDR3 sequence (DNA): TGTGCCAGCAGCCAAGCAGGGGGCTATGGCTACACCTTC. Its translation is CASSQAGGYGYTF.

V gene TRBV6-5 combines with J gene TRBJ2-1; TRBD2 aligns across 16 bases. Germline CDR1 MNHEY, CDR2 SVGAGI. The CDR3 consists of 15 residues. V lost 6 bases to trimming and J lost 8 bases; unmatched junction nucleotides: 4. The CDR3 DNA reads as TGTGCCAGCAGGACCGGGACTAGCGGGAGGGATGAGCAGTTCTTC. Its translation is CASRTGTSGRDEQFF.

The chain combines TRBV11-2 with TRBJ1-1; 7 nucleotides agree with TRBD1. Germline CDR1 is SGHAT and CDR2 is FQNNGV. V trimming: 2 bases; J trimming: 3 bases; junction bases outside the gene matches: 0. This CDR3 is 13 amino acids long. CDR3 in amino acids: CASSLQGDTEAFF. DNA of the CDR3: TGTGCCAGCAGCTTACAGGGGGACACTGAAGCTTTCTTT. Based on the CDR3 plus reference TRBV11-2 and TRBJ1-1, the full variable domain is EAGVAQSPRYKIIEKRQSVAFWCNPISGHATLYWYQQILGQGPKLLIQFQNNGVVDDSQLPKDRFSAERLKGVDSTLKIQPAKLEDSAVYLCASSLQGDTEAFFGQGTRLTVV.